Each of the 28 T cell receptor beta chains below was sequenced from the same sample in a study of response to subunit inactivated influenza vaccine. TCRdb independently ran MiXCR on the RT-PCR reads; one entry per CDR3 protein. This table has about 190,000 distinct CDR3 sequences, roughly 14% appearing once. The sample consisted of CD8+ T cells sorted from PBMCs, taken roughly 5 days after vaccination. These receptors came from a man aged 50 to 59 who received an inactivated influenza vaccine.

The chain couples TRBV27 to TRBJ2-1, with 8 bases lining up with TRBD2. V lost 2 bases and J lost 7; bases outside the gene matches: 13. Germline lookup yields CDR1 MNHEY and CDR2 SMNVEV (reference sequence). The CDR3 is 17 residues long. In nucleotides, the CDR3 is TGTGCCAGCAGTTTACACCGGACAGCGGGAGCTAAAAATGAGCAGTTCTTC. Its protein is CASSLHRTAGAKNEQFF.

The chain has TRBV29-1 and TRBJ2-1; TRBD2 aligns across 8 bases. This CDR3 is 14 amino acids long. V was clipped by 3 bases and J by 6 bases; unmatched bases: 7. Per the germline V gene, CDR1 is SQVTM and CDR2 is ANQGSEA. The CDR3 loop reads CSVDAAGAANEQFF. The DNA for the CDR3 is TGCAGCGTTGATGCAGCGGGGGCTGCCAATGAGCAGTTCTTC.

The chain uses TRBV11-2 and TRBJ1-4; D not certain. This CDR3 comprises 14 residues. In germline, CDR1 is SGHAT, CDR2 FQNNGV. V gave up 3 bases and J gave up 6 bases, with 11 bases separating them. The CDR3 protein is CASSFFVGDEKLFF. CDR3 nucleotide sequence: TGTGCCAGCAGCTTTTTCGTCGGTGATGAAAAACTGTTTTTT.

The chain uses TRBV5-6 and TRBJ2-2; TRBD2 might be the D (6 bases). V was cut by 4 bases and J by 6 bases, with 25 bases left in between. This CDR3 is 18 amino acids long. Germline CDR1 reads SGHDT; CDR2 reads YYEEEE. The CDR3 spells CASSPVEGSLLWAGELFF. In nucleotides, the CDR3 is TGTGCCAGCAGCCCGGTGGAGGGTAGTTTGTTGTGGGCCGGGGAGCTGTTTTTT.

Only a few counts were recorded for this clonotype. The gene calls are TRBV29-1 and TRBJ1-1, with D perhaps matching TRBD1 (5 bases). This CDR3 is built from 12 residues. CDR1 SQVTM and CDR2 ANQGSEA come from the germline V gene. The V end lost 1 base, the J end lost 7 bases, and 10 bases lay between the germline ends. The CDR3 DNA reads TGCAGCGTTGAAGGGGGGACGGGTGAAGCTTTCTTT. Residues: CSVEGGTGEAFF.

This rearrangement joins TRBV10-1 to TRBJ1-1; the D gene is possibly TRBD1 (5 bases). Germline V gene lookup returns CDR1 WNHNN and CDR2 SYGVQD (reference sequence). V lost 7 bases and J lost 1, with 13 bases in between. This CDR3 comprises 14 residues. The CDR3 DNA reads TGCGCCAGCACCCCGGGACGGGGGAACACTGAAGCTTTCTTT. It codes for CASTPGRGNTEAFF.

The V call is TRBV7-9, the J call TRBJ1-2, with unresolved D. This CDR3 has 11 amino acids. V was pared by 3 bases and J by 8 bases, with 7 bases between. In germline, CDR1 is SEHNR, CDR2 FQNEAQ (reference sequence). CDR3 coding DNA: TGTGCCAGCAGCTTGACTGGGGGCTACACCTTC. Amino acid sequence: CASSLTGGYTF.

This clonotype was observed a handful of times. The rearrangement uses TRBV6-2 or TRBV6-3 and TRBJ2-7; no clear D. This CDR3 contains 15 residues. CDR1 and CDR2 from the germline V gene are MNHEY and SVGEGT. The ends were cut back, 2 bases at V and 5 bases at J, with 16 bases in the middle. The CDR3 DNA sequence: TGTGCCAGCAGTTACAGCGTACCCCAAGGTCACGAGCAGTACTTC. This encodes CASSYSVPQGHEQYF.

The chain has TRBV29-1 and TRBJ2-1; 7 bases align to TRBD2. Germline assignment: CDR1 SQVTM and CDR2 ANQGSEA. Trimming cost V 4 bases and J 5 bases; bases outside gene matches: 5. The CDR3 loop spans 13 amino acids. CDR3 coding DNA: TGCAGCGTTGTTCGAGCGGGACACAATGAGCAGTTCTTC. Translating gives CSVVRAGHNEQFF.

The chain uses TRBV20-1 and TRBJ2-7; D is perhaps TRBD1 or TRBD2 (5 bases each). The germline gives CDR1 DFQATT, CDR2 SNEGSKA (reference sequence). The CDR3 loop spans 18 amino acids. Trimming left V 1 base short and J 0 bases short, with 22 bases between. CDR3 sequence (DNA): TGCAGTGCTAGAGGAACGGGACCCAGCGTTTTTAGCTCCTACGAGCAGTACTTC. Its translation: CSARGTGPSVFSSYEQYF.

The chain joins TRBV2 to TRBJ2-7; D tentatively reads TRBD1 or TRBD2 (6 bases each). Looked up from germline, CDR1 is SNHLY and CDR2 is FYNNEI. V shed 2 bases and J shed 3 bases, with 8 bases lying between them. This CDR3 has 13 residues. CDR3 region: CASSERGHYEQYF. In DNA form, the CDR3 reads TGTGCCAGCAGTGAACGGGGGCACTACGAGCAGTACTTC.

This clonotype was counted only a few times. The chain is built from TRBV20-1 and TRBJ2-5; the D gene could be TRBD1 or TRBD2 (5 bases each). There are 10 residues in the CDR3. CDR1 and CDR2 (germline): DFQATT, SNEGSKA (reference sequence). Between the trimmed V and J ends, which lost 1 base and 12 bases, there was a span of 9 bases. The CDR3 region has the DNA TGCAGTGCTAGAGTAAGGGACGAGTACTTC. Its protein is CSARVRDEYF.

There are a few counts of this clonotype. The chain combines TRBV7-9 with TRBJ2-1, with 10 bases fitting TRBD1. Germline V gene data show CDR1 as SEHNR and CDR2 as FQNEAQ (reference sequence). Trimming at V came to 6 bases and at J to 9 bases, leaving 14 bases not matched to a gene. CDR3 length: 16 residues. The CDR3, as DNA: TGTGCCAGCAGTGGGACTCGACAGGGGGCCTTTGGTGAGCAGTTCTTC. Its translation is CASSGTRQGAFGEQFF.

This clonotype appeared a few times. The chain links TRBV4-3 to TRBJ1-1; D remains unclear. This CDR3 region has 13 residues. The V end was cut by 2 bases, the J end by 8 bases, with 12 bases between. Germline V gene data show CDR1 as LGHNA and CDR2 as YSLEER. CDR3 protein: CASSQQSSREAFF. DNA for the CDR3: TGCGCCAGCAGCCAACAGTCGTCACGCGAAGCTTTCTTT.

This clonotype was counted between two and nine times. V and J are TRBV15 and TRBJ1-1, with D possibly TRBD1 on 6 matching bases. This CDR3 has 14 residues. V lost 3 bases, J lost 5 bases, and 13 bases lay in between. Per germline, CDR1 LNHNV and CDR2 YYDKDF (reference sequence). In DNA, the CDR3 is TGTGCCACCAGCAGCACCCAGGGGAGGACTGAAGCTTTCTTT. Its translation is CATSSTQGRTEAFF. The variable domain in full, with the rest retrieved from reference TRBV15 and TRBJ1-1, is DAMVIQNPRYQVTQFGKPVTLSCSQTLNHNVMYWYQQKSSQAPKLLFHYYDKDFNNEADTPDNFQSRRPNTSFCFLDIRSPGLGDTAMYLCATSSTQGRTEAFFGQGTRLTVV.

The chain carries TRBV10-3 and TRBJ2-3; no reliable D call. V lost 10 bases and J lost 2, with 19 bases in between. CDR3 length: 15 amino acids. Germline V gene sequence: CDR1 ENHRY, CDR2 SYGVKD. The CDR3 region has the DNA TGTGCCACCCAGGTTGTAGAACGGAACACAGATACGCAGTATTTT. This gives the protein CATQVVERNTDTQYF.

For this clonotype: This may be a read error, as it is one base from a much larger clone. The chain employs TRBV4-3 and TRBJ2-7; no definite D call. This CDR3 is 15 amino acids long. Germline-derived CDR1 and CDR2 are LGHNA and YSLEER. Trimming removed 1 base from V and 3 bases from J, with 13 bases in between. The CDR3 here is CASSQGPTGNYEQYF. The CDR3 bases are TGCGCCAGCAGCCAAGGCCCGACTGGGAACTACGAGCAGTACTTC.

This clonotype appeared many times. The chain combines TRBV5-1 with TRBJ2-7; a weak D match, TRBD1 (6 bases). CDR3 length: 14 amino acids. Germline V lookup: CDR1 SGHRS, CDR2 YFSETQ. V was cut by 0 bases and J by 3 bases, with 10 bases left in between. CDR3 coding DNA: TGCGCCAGCAGCTTGGTTGGGACAAGCTACGAGCAGTACTTC. Translation gives CASSLVGTSYEQYF.

The chain joins TRBV27 to TRBJ2-3; D possibly uses TRBD1 or TRBD2 (5 bases each). Trimming pared 4 bases from V and 0 bases from J, leaving 8 bases between. CDR3 length equals 14 residues. CDR1 and CDR2 from the germline V gene are MNHEY and SMNVEV (reference sequence). Here the CDR3 reads CASSSWDSTDTQYF. For the CDR3, the DNA is TGTGCCAGCAGTTCCTGGGACAGCACAGATACGCAGTATTTT.

Turning to this clonotype: It may be a read error: a sequence one base away is much more abundant. The genes are TRBV27 and TRBJ1-5; D remains ambiguous. This CDR3 region has 13 residues. Germline CDR1 MNHEY, CDR2 SMNVEV (reference sequence). V was cut by 3 bases and J by 3 bases, with 6 bases left in between. CDR3 coding DNA: TGTGCCAGCAGTTTCGGGCCCAATCAGCCCCAGCATTTT. Its protein is CASSFGPNQPQHF.

V gene TRBV10-3 combines with J gene TRBJ2-7, with 7 bases aligning to TRBD1. Trimming at V came to 10 bases and at J to 6 bases, leaving 9 bases not matched to a gene. Germline V gene sequence: CDR1 ENHRY, CDR2 SYGVKD. This CDR3 has 12 residues. CDR3 in amino acids: CAKIRDRGEQYF. The CDR3 DNA is TGTGCCAAAATCCGGGACAGAGGCGAGCAGTACTTC.

V gene TRBV6-1 combines with J gene TRBJ1-2, with D uncertain. Germline CDR1 and CDR2: MNHNS and SASEGT. The CDR3 sequence is 15 residues long. V lost 1 base and J 0 bases, leaving 9 bases between the germline ends. CDR3 amino acids: CASSEVVLANYGYTF. The CDR3 bases are TGTGCCAGCAGTGAAGTGGTTTTAGCTAACTATGGCTACACCTTC.

V gene TRBV20-1 combines with J gene TRBJ2-7, with no clear D. V dropped 2 bases and J dropped 2 bases, with 13 bases sitting between them. The CDR3 is made up of 14 amino acids. Germline V CDR1 and CDR2: DFQATT, SNEGSKA (reference sequence). CDR3 region: CSARHNRRAYEQYF. The CDR3 DNA sequence: TGCAGTGCTAGACACAATCGGCGCGCCTACGAGCAGTACTTC.

This clonotype was recorded a few times. The chain couples TRBV6-1 to TRBJ2-2, with D perhaps TRBD1 (6 bases). With 6 bases removed from V and 1 base from J, the gap between germline ends came to 15 bases. CDR3 size: 16 residues. Germline CDR1 and CDR2: MNHNS and SASEGT. CDR3 in DNA: TGTGCCAGCAGCCCCTACAGGGTGGGGAACACCGGGGAGCTGTTTTTT. It encodes CASSPYRVGNTGELFF.

This clonotype was picked up a small number of times. The chain recombines TRBV12-3 or TRBV12-4 with TRBJ1-5, with D uncertain. Trimming removed 6 bases from V and 0 bases from J, with 9 bases in between. This CDR3 is built from 14 residues. The CDR3 sequence: CASSPEHSNQPQHF. Here the CDR3 DNA reads TGTGCCAGCAGCCCGGAGCATAGCAATCAGCCCCAGCATTTT.

This clonotype was observed a few times. V usage is TRBV30 and J usage is TRBJ2-4; D not certain. V shed 3 bases and J shed 2 bases, with 8 bases lying between them. Looked up from germline, CDR1 is GTSNPN and CDR2 is SVGIG (reference sequence). The CDR3 runs to 13 residues. CDR3 sequence: CAWSASSKNIQYF. The CDR3 bases are TGTGCCTGGAGCGCGTCGTCCAAAAACATTCAGTACTTC. Supplemented by reference TRBV30 and TRBJ2-4, the full variable domain reads SQTIHQWPATLVQPVGSPLSLECTVEGTSNPNLYWYRQAAGRGLQLLFYSVGIGQISSEVPQNLSASRPQDRQFILSSKKLLLSDSGFYLCAWSASSKNIQYFGAGTRLSVL.

V is TRBV29-1 and J is TRBJ2-5; D may be TRBD2 (6 bases). The CDR3 runs to 13 residues. In germline, CDR1 is SQVTM, CDR2 ANQGSEA. Trimming cost V 1 base and J 0 bases, with 6 bases left between them. As DNA, the CDR3 is TGCAGCGTTGAAGGGGGGGACCAAGAGACCCAGTACTTC. It translates to CSVEGGDQETQYF.

The sample holds many counts of this clonotype. The chain recombines TRBV4-3 with TRBJ2-3; unclear D gene. This CDR3 comprises 15 residues. Germline-derived CDR1 and CDR2 are LGHNA and YSLEER. V was pared by 0 bases and J by 0 bases, with 7 bases between. CDR3 amino acids: CASSQDRGSTDTQYF. CDR3 bases: TGCGCCAGCAGCCAAGATCGAGGTAGCACAGATACGCAGTATTTT.